This is a list of T cell receptor beta chains from one sample in a study of T-cell memory formation after mild COVID-19. TCRdb fed the 5' RACE reads into MiXCR, producing one record per CDR3 protein. The sample lists roughly 150,000 distinct CDR3 sequences, 25% occurring once. The sample consisted of PBMCs or a T cell subset sorted from them (not recorded which). The receptors stem from an adult woman who had mild COVID-19 (a few samples of this study predate the infection). Cell type and time point are not known. The CDR3 runs from the conserved cysteine through the conserved F or W. A D gene is named only where the DNA matches it firmly. Not every row has a clone size; where given, it reads once, few, many or a size class.

size: NA
V: TRBV3-1
J: TRBJ2-6
D: NA
CDR3: CASSGTSGANVLTF
DNA: TGTGCCAGCTCGGGGACTTCCGGGGCCAACGTCCTGACTTTC

size: NA
V: TRBV6-5
J: TRBJ1-2
D: NA
CDR3: CASSYGPGAGVYGYTF
DNA: TGTGCCAGCAGTTACGGCCCCGGGGCAGGAGTCTATGGCTACACCTTC

size: many
V: TRBV7-9
J: TRBJ2-1
D: NA
CDR3: CASSLAGEQFF
DNA: TGTGCCAGCAGCTTAGCTGGGGAGCAGTTCTTC

size: NA
V: TRBV7-2
J: TRBJ2-5
D: NA
CDR3: CASSEWDQETQYF
DNA: TGTGCCAGCAGTGAATGGGATCAAGAGACCCAGTACTTC

size: few
V: TRBV6-5
J: TRBJ1-1
D: NA
CDR3: CASSRGDMNTEAFF
DNA: TGTGCCAGCAGTAGGGGGGACATGAACACTGAAGCTTTCTTT

size: once
V: TRBV12-3/TRBV12-4
J: TRBJ1-1
D: NA
CDR3: CASNVDWAEAFF
DNA: TGTGCCAGCAACGTGGACTGGGCTGAAGCTTTCTTT

size: NA
V: TRBV5-6
J: TRBJ2-1
D: NA
CDR3: CASSLSETGTGQLEQFF
DNA: TGTGCCAGCAGCTTGTCCGAAACCGGGACCGGGCAACTTGAGCAGTTCTTC

size: NA
V: TRBV15
J: TRBJ2-2
D: NA
CDR3: CATSGGRTDNTGELFF
DNA: TGTGCCACCAGCGGAGGGAGGACAGATAACACCGGGGAGCTGTTTTTT

size: NA
V: TRBV12-3/TRBV12-4
J: TRBJ1-2
D: NA
CDR3: CASSFSGGWKKGYGYTF
DNA: TGTGCCAGCAGTTTTTCGGGAGGGTGGAAGAAAGGCTATGGCTACACCTTC

size: NA
V: TRBV4-1
J: TRBJ2-1
D: NA
CDR3: CASSPRAAQQFF
DNA: TGCGCCAGCAGCCCCCGGGCCGCCCAGCAGTTCTTC

size: many
V: TRBV30
J: TRBJ2-7
D: NA
CDR3: CALGDSFSYEQYF
DNA: TGTGCCCTGGGAGACAGCTTCTCCTACGAGCAGTACTTC

size: NA
V: TRBV21-1
J: TRBJ1-5
D: NA
CDR3: CASSKDMGQPQHF
DNA: TGTGCCAGCAGCAAAGATATGGGTCAGCCCCAGCATTTT

size: NA
V: TRBV7-9
J: TRBJ2-5
D: NA
CDR3: CASSPGQHSNQETQYF
DNA: TGTGCCAGCAGCCCCGGACAGCACTCGAACCAAGAGACCCAGTACTTC

size: NA
V: TRBV11-2
J: TRBJ2-7
D: NA
CDR3: CASSISQAPEQYF
DNA: TGTGCCAGCAGCATATCACAGGCTCCCGAGCAGTACTTC

size: NA
V: TRBV6-5
J: TRBJ2-7
D: NA
CDR3: CASSPRPWGAYEQYF
DNA: TGTGCCAGCAGTCCGAGGCCCTGGGGCGCCTACGAGCAGTACTTC

size: NA
V: TRBV3-1
J: TRBJ2-7
D: TRBD2
CDR3: CASSQGQSRGRSYEQYF
DNA: TGTGCCAGCAGCCAAGGCCAGTCGCGCGGGAGATCCTACGAGCAGTACTTC

size: few
V: TRBV21-1
J: TRBJ2-2
D: NA
CDR3: CASMKRAGQAPWCGELFF
DNA: TGTGCCAGCATGAAAAGGGCGGGACAGGCGCCTTGGTGCGGGGAGCTGTTTTTT

size: few
V: TRBV29-1
J: TRBJ1-4
D: TRBD1
CDR3: CSVNRDREVELFF
DNA: TGCAGCGTCAACCGGGACAGGGAGGTAGAACTGTTTTTT

size: few
V: TRBV7-9
J: TRBJ2-1
D: TRBD2
CDR3: CAIPGLVDNEQFF
DNA: TGTGCCATCCCGGGACTAGTGGACAATGAGCAGTTCTTC

size: once
V: TRBV6-5
J: TRBJ1-1
D: TRBD1
CDR3: CASSYSTGGEAFF
DNA: TGTGCCAGCAGTTACTCGACAGGGGGTGAAGCTTTCTTT

size: NA
V: TRBV2
J: TRBJ2-3
D: NA
CDR3: CASSVVGSTDTQYF
DNA: TGTGCCAGCAGTGTTGTAGGGAGCACAGATACGCAGTATTTT

size: NA
V: TRBV4-1
J: TRBJ1-2
D: TRBD1
CDR3: CASSQTGGDNYGYTF
DNA: TGCGCCAGCAGCCAGACAGGGGGGGATAACTATGGCTACACCTTC

size: NA
V: TRBV9
J: TRBJ2-7
D: TRBD1
CDR3: CASSVWDRGDHEQYF
DNA: TGTGCCAGCAGCGTATGGGACAGGGGGGACCACGAGCAGTACTTC

size: few
V: TRBV12-3/TRBV12-4
J: TRBJ2-3
D: TRBD1
CDR3: CASSSGTGYADTQYF
DNA: TGTGCCAGCAGTTCGGGGACAGGGTACGCAGATACGCAGTATTTT

size: NA
V: TRBV29-1
J: TRBJ2-7
D: NA
CDR3: CSVGGSGDLFEQYF
DNA: TGCAGCGTTGGTGGCAGCGGAGACCTTTTCGAGCAGTACTTC

size: few
V: TRBV7-9
J: TRBJ1-1
D: TRBD1
CDR3: CASSPTGLFEAFF
DNA: TGTGCCAGCAGCCCGACAGGGTTGTTTGAAGCTTTCTTT

size: NA
V: TRBV20-1
J: TRBJ1-2
D: TRBD1
CDR3: CSAQPGTDYGYTF
DNA: TGCAGTGCTCAACCCGGGACAGACTATGGCTACACCTTC

size: NA
V: TRBV20-1
J: TRBJ2-1
D: NA
CDR3: CSARASLGGGNEQFF
DNA: TGCAGTGCTAGAGCGAGCCTAGGGGGTGGCAATGAGCAGTTCTTC

size: few
V: TRBV25-1
J: TRBJ2-5
D: NA
CDR3: CASSELAGWETQYF
DNA: TGTGCCAGCAGTGAACTCGCAGGGTGGGAGACCCAGTACTTC

size: NA
V: TRBV27
J: TRBJ2-1
D: TRBD2
CDR3: CASSGTSHYNEQFF
DNA: TGTGCCAGCAGTGGGACTAGCCATTACAATGAGCAGTTCTTC

size: NA
V: TRBV11-2
J: TRBJ1-1
D: NA
CDR3: CASTIIRGVDTEAFF
DNA: TGTGCCAGCACCATCATTCGCGGGGTTGACACTGAAGCTTTCTTT

size: few
V: TRBV7-2
J: TRBJ1-1
D: NA
CDR3: CASSSRGYTEAFF
DNA: TGTGCCAGCAGCTCGAGGGGGTACACTGAAGCTTTCTTT

size: few
V: TRBV6-6
J: TRBJ1-1
D: NA
CDR3: CASSYSAYKVGTNTEAFF
DNA: TGTGCCAGCAGTTACTCCGCATATAAAGTGGGGACGAACACTGAAGCTTTCTTT

size: NA
V: TRBV5-1
J: TRBJ2-1
D: NA
CDR3: CASSWNYGDEQFF
DNA: TGCGCCAGCAGCTGGAACTATGGCGATGAGCAGTTCTTC

size: NA
V: TRBV7-2
J: TRBJ2-7
D: NA
CDR3: CASSLDRLAFSQYF
DNA: TGTGCCAGCAGCTTAGACCGGTTAGCGTTTTCGCAGTACTTC

size: NA
V: TRBV6-2/TRBV6-3
J: TRBJ1-5
D: NA
CDR3: CASTHGGEGQPQHF
DNA: TGTGCCAGCACTCACGGGGGGGAAGGGCAGCCCCAGCATTTT

size: NA
V: TRBV29-1
J: TRBJ1-1
D: NA
CDR3: CSVGSPRGTEAFF
DNA: TGCAGCGTTGGGAGTCCACGGGGCACTGAAGCTTTCTTT

size: NA
V: TRBV20-1
J: TRBJ1-2
D: NA
CDR3: CSASEAVSLGNYGYTF
DNA: TGCAGTGCTAGTGAGGCGGTGTCCCTTGGGAACTATGGCTACACCTTC

size: many
V: TRBV15
J: TRBJ2-1
D: TRBD2
CDR3: CATSLGTSGYNEQFF
DNA: TGTGCCACCAGCTTGGGGACTAGCGGGTACAATGAGCAGTTCTTC

size: NA
V: TRBV7-9
J: TRBJ1-1
D: NA
CDR3: CASTRYEAEAFF
DNA: TGTGCCAGCACCAGGTATGAGGCTGAAGCTTTCTTT

size: NA
V: TRBV20-1
J: TRBJ2-5
D: NA
CDR3: CSASGPALVWETQYF
DNA: TGCAGTGCTAGTGGGCCGGCTCTAGTTTGGGAGACCCAGTACTTC

size: NA
V: TRBV7-9
J: TRBJ1-2
D: NA
CDR3: CASSQVGRLYGYTF
DNA: TGTGCCAGCAGCCAAGTTGGACGTCTCTATGGCTACACCTTC

size: NA
V: TRBV4-1
J: TRBJ1-6
D: NA
CDR3: CASSQGGFGSPLHF
DNA: TGCGCCAGCAGCCAAGGGGGGTTTGGCTCACCCCTCCACTTT

size: NA
V: TRBV12-3/TRBV12-4
J: TRBJ2-2
D: TRBD1
CDR3: CASSLEGQGVGELFF
DNA: TGTGCCAGCAGTTTAGAGGGACAGGGGGTCGGGGAGCTGTTTTTT

size: NA
V: TRBV20-1
J: TRBJ2-1
D: TRBD2
CDR3: CSARPSGRPYNEQFF
DNA: TGCAGTGCTAGACCTAGCGGGAGACCCTACAATGAGCAGTTCTTC

size: NA
V: TRBV20-1
J: TRBJ2-3
D: NA
CDR3: CSARVRHTPDTQYF
DNA: TGCAGTGCTAGAGTCAGACACACCCCAGATACGCAGTATTTT

size: NA
V: TRBV7-6
J: TRBJ2-4
D: TRBD1
CDR3: CASSLRTGGSRAKNIQYF
DNA: TGTGCCAGCAGCCTCCGGACAGGGGGCTCCCGAGCCAAAAACATTCAGTACTTC

size: NA
V: TRBV12-3/TRBV12-4
J: TRBJ2-3
D: NA
CDR3: CAILRASQADTQYF
DNA: TGTGCCATCCTGCGGGCTAGCCAGGCAGATACGCAGTATTTT

size: few
V: TRBV15
J: TRBJ2-1
D: TRBD1
CDR3: CATSYGQVDNEQFF
DNA: TGTGCCACTTCCTACGGACAGGTAGACAATGAGCAGTTCTTC

size: NA
V: TRBV21-1
J: TRBJ2-7
D: NA
CDR3: CASSKALRDRYEQYF
DNA: TGTGCCAGCAGCAAAGCGCTACGGGACCGGTACGAGCAGTACTTC

size: NA
V: TRBV30
J: TRBJ1-6
D: NA
CDR3: CAWGPTGPPLNSPLHF
DNA: TGTGCCTGGGGTCCGACAGGACCCCCATTGAATTCACCCCTCCACTTT

size: NA
V: TRBV25-1
J: TRBJ1-1
D: TRBD1
CDR3: CASSDWEVGQREAFF
DNA: TGTGCCAGCAGTGATTGGGAAGTGGGACAGCGTGAAGCTTTCTTT

size: NA
V: TRBV2
J: TRBJ2-5
D: TRBD2
CDR3: CASSESAGEWETQYF
DNA: TGTGCCAGCAGTGAAAGCGCGGGAGAGTGGGAGACCCAGTACTTC

size: few
V: TRBV3-1
J: TRBJ2-3
D: TRBD2
CDR3: CASSQDYLAEDTDTQYF
DNA: TGTGCCAGCAGCCAAGATTACCTAGCGGAAGACACAGATACGCAGTATTTT